The rows below give T cell receptor beta chains drawn from one sample of a study of cytomegalovirus exposure and HLA in healthy donors. Method: immunoSEQ multiplex PCR; TCRdb's copy keeps in-frame clones and lacks some. Here the sample spans roughly 100,000 clones, about 87% being singletons. Sequencing used PBMCs. The receptors shown here come from a woman between 18 and 29 years old in good health and CMV-seropositive. Each CDR3 is given with its conserved first and last residue. Each record gives: J gene, D gene, V gene, clone size, CDR3 DNA, CDR3 protein. A D gene is named only where the DNA matches it firmly. Clone sizes are given selectively: once, few, many, or a class where the clone is expanded.

J gene: TRBJ2-7
D gene: .
V gene: TRBV7-9
clone size: .
CDR3 DNA: TGTGCCAGCAGCCAGGACTGGAACGAGCAGTACTTC
CDR3 protein: CASSQDWNEQYF

J gene: TRBJ2-3
D gene: TRBD2
V gene: TRBV6-5
clone size: once
CDR3 DNA: TGTGCCAGCAGTTATTCGACTAGCGGGGCAGATACGCAGTATTTT
CDR3 protein: CASSYSTSGADTQYF

J gene: TRBJ1-1
D gene: TRBD1
V gene: TRBV7-8
clone size: .
CDR3 DNA: TGTGCCAGCAGCTTACCGCACGACAGGGGGAGATTGACTGAAGCTTTCTTT
CDR3 protein: CASSLPHDRGRLTEAFF

J gene: TRBJ1-1
D gene: .
V gene: TRBV5-1
clone size: .
CDR3 DNA: TGCGCCAGCAGCTTGGACGGGACAAATTTTTTCACTGAAGCTTTCTTT
CDR3 protein: CASSLDGTNFFTEAFF

J gene: TRBJ2-3
D gene: TRBD2
V gene: TRBV28
clone size: .
CDR3 DNA: TGTGCCAGCAGTTTATTGACTAGCGCTAGCACAGATACGCAGTATTTT
CDR3 protein: CASSLLTSASTDTQYF

J gene: TRBJ1-1
D gene: .
V gene: TRBV2
clone size: .
CDR3 DNA: TGTGCCAGCAGGGGAAAAACAGGGACGAACACTGAAGCTTTCTTT
CDR3 protein: CASRGKTGTNTEAFF

J gene: TRBJ1-5
D gene: TRBD1
V gene: TRBV7-8
clone size: once
CDR3 DNA: TGTGCCAGCAGCTTAGAGACAGGGGGGTATCAGCCCCAGCATTTT
CDR3 protein: CASSLETGGYQPQHF

J gene: TRBJ2-3
D gene: TRBD2
V gene: TRBV18
clone size: .
CDR3 DNA: TGTGCCAGCTCATCGAGACTAGCGGGAGGAACGGATACGCAGTATTTT
CDR3 protein: CASSSRLAGGTDTQYF

J gene: TRBJ1-2
D gene: TRBD1
V gene: TRBV7-8
clone size: .
CDR3 DNA: TGTGCCAGCAGCCCGGCACGGACAGGGCGAATCTATGGCTACACCTTC
CDR3 protein: CASSPARTGRIYGYTF

J gene: TRBJ1-4
D gene: .
V gene: TRBV7-6
clone size: .
CDR3 DNA: TGTGCCAGCAGCTTAGACAGGGTGGGGGAAAAACTGTTTTTT
CDR3 protein: CASSLDRVGEKLFF

J gene: TRBJ1-6
D gene: TRBD1
V gene: TRBV9
clone size: .
CDR3 DNA: TGTGCCAGCAGCTTCGGGACAGCCGCGTTTGGTAATTCACCCCTCCACTTT
CDR3 protein: CASSFGTAAFGNSPLHF

J gene: TRBJ2-5
D gene: TRBD2
V gene: TRBV28
clone size: once
CDR3 DNA: TGTGCCAGCAGCCCCAGTCGGGAGGGAGAGACCCAGTACTTC
CDR3 protein: CASSPSREGETQYF

J gene: TRBJ1-6
D gene: TRBD1
V gene: TRBV13
clone size: .
CDR3 DNA: TGTGCCAGCAGCGGCACAGGGGAATCCTATAATTCACCCCTCCACTTT
CDR3 protein: CASSGTGESYNSPLHF

J gene: TRBJ1-6
D gene: .
V gene: TRBV7-8
clone size: .
CDR3 DNA: TGTGCCAGCAGCTTAGAACAGAACTATAATTCACCCCTCCACTTT
CDR3 protein: CASSLEQNYNSPLHF

J gene: TRBJ2-7
D gene: TRBD2
V gene: TRBV18
clone size: once
CDR3 DNA: TGTGCCAGCTCGCCGGGACTAGCGGGGTTGGGTGAGCAGTACTTC
CDR3 protein: CASSPGLAGLGEQYF

J gene: TRBJ2-7
D gene: .
V gene: TRBV6-5
clone size: .
CDR3 DNA: TGTGCCAGCAGTCCCGGGGACACCTACGAGCAGTACTTC
CDR3 protein: CASSPGDTYEQYF

J gene: TRBJ2-1
D gene: .
V gene: TRBV19
clone size: .
CDR3 DNA: TGTGCCAGTAGTTCTCCACCAACAGGGTGGTCCTACAATGAGCAGTTCTTC
CDR3 protein: CASSSPPTGWSYNEQFF

J gene: TRBJ2-1
D gene: .
V gene: TRBV27
clone size: .
CDR3 DNA: TGTGCCAGCAGTCCTGCGGGGGCAAATAGCTACAATGAGCAGTTCTTC
CDR3 protein: CASSPAGANSYNEQFF

J gene: TRBJ1-1
D gene: .
V gene: TRBV10-3
clone size: .
CDR3 DNA: TGTGCCATCAGTGATCGCGGGGGATTGACGGACACTGAAGCTTTCTTT
CDR3 protein: CAISDRGGLTDTEAFF

J gene: TRBJ1-5
D gene: TRBD1
V gene: TRBV7-6
clone size: once
CDR3 DNA: TGTGCCAGCAGCTTAGGTACAGGGGTCTCCAATCAGCCCCAGCATTTT
CDR3 protein: CASSLGTGVSNQPQHF

J gene: TRBJ2-1
D gene: TRBD2
V gene: TRBV13
clone size: .
CDR3 DNA: TGTGCCAGCAGCCCTAAGCGGGACTCCTACAATGAGCAGTTCTTC
CDR3 protein: CASSPKRDSYNEQFF

J gene: TRBJ2-6
D gene: .
V gene: TRBV4-2
clone size: .
CDR3 DNA: TGTGCCACCATATTAGGGGGGGCTGGGGCCAACGTCCTGACTTTC
CDR3 protein: CATILGGAGANVLTF

J gene: TRBJ1-4
D gene: TRBD1
V gene: TRBV6-5
clone size: once
CDR3 DNA: TGTGCCAGCAGTTCTCAGGGGGGCGAAAAACTGTTTTTT
CDR3 protein: CASSSQGGEKLFF

J gene: TRBJ1-2
D gene: .
V gene: TRBV9
clone size: .
CDR3 DNA: TGTGCCAGCAGCCCCCACCAGGACCAGGGAACGGTCTATGGCTACACCTTC
CDR3 protein: CASSPHQDQGTVYGYTF

J gene: TRBJ2-3
D gene: TRBD2
V gene: TRBV5-4
clone size: .
CDR3 DNA: TGTGCCAGCAGCTTGCGGGGGGAAGATACGCAGTATTTT
CDR3 protein: CASSLRGEDTQYF

J gene: TRBJ2-1
D gene: .
V gene: TRBV2
clone size: .
CDR3 DNA: TGTGCCAGCAGCGTCTATGGTCGGGATACTGAGCAGTTCTTC
CDR3 protein: CASSVYGRDTEQFF

J gene: TRBJ1-6
D gene: .
V gene: TRBV27
clone size: few
CDR3 DNA: TGTGCCAGCAGTTTACTTTCACCCCTCCACTTT
CDR3 protein: CASSLLSPLHF

J gene: TRBJ2-1
D gene: TRBD2
V gene: TRBV28
clone size: .
CDR3 DNA: TGTGCCAGCAGTCATTCAATAGGTAGCGGGGGGTTCAATGAGCAGTTCTTC
CDR3 protein: CASSHSIGSGGFNEQFF

J gene: TRBJ2-1
D gene: .
V gene: TRBV7-9
clone size: once
CDR3 DNA: TGTGCCAGCAGCTTAGCCAGGGATGAGCAGTTCTTC
CDR3 protein: CASSLARDEQFF

J gene: TRBJ2-4
D gene: .
V gene: TRBV19
clone size: few
CDR3 DNA: TGTGCCAGTAGGGGAGGGGGAAAGAACATTCAGTACTTC
CDR3 protein: CASRGGGKNIQYF

J gene: TRBJ1-3
D gene: .
V gene: TRBV4-1
clone size: .
CDR3 DNA: TGCGCCAGCAGCCAAGCAGGGAACGGAAACACCATATATTTT
CDR3 protein: CASSQAGNGNTIYF

J gene: TRBJ1-1
D gene: .
V gene: TRBV18
clone size: .
CDR3 DNA: TGTGCCAGCTCACCCGGTTTTGGAGGCCTTGAAGCTTTCTTT
CDR3 protein: CASSPGFGGLEAFF

J gene: TRBJ2-3
D gene: TRBD2
V gene: TRBV9
clone size: .
CDR3 DNA: TGTGCCAGCAGCGTAGGTGGGACTAACACAGATACGCAGTATTTT
CDR3 protein: CASSVGGTNTDTQYF

J gene: TRBJ1-1
D gene: .
V gene: TRBV10-3
clone size: .
CDR3 DNA: TGTGCCATCAGTCGGGGCACTGAAGCTTTCTTT
CDR3 protein: CAISRGTEAFF

J gene: TRBJ1-5
D gene: .
V gene: TRBV28
clone size: .
CDR3 DNA: TGTGCCAGCAGTTTATCCCAGGGCAATCAGCCCCAGCATTTT
CDR3 protein: CASSLSQGNQPQHF

J gene: TRBJ1-2
D gene: .
V gene: TRBV4-1
clone size: .
CDR3 DNA: TGCGCCAGCAGCCAACGGGACAACGATAACTATGGCTACACCTTC
CDR3 protein: CASSQRDNDNYGYTF

J gene: TRBJ2-3
D gene: TRBD1
V gene: TRBV7-7
clone size: .
CDR3 DNA: TGTGCTAGCAGCCCTCAAGGACAGGGAGCAGATACGCAGTATTTT
CDR3 protein: CASSPQGQGADTQYF

J gene: TRBJ1-3
D gene: TRBD1
V gene: TRBV27
clone size: .
CDR3 DNA: TGTGCCAGCAGTTCGGGACAGTTCTCTGGAAACACCATATATTTT
CDR3 protein: CASSSGQFSGNTIYF

J gene: TRBJ2-1
D gene: TRBD2
V gene: TRBV4-1
clone size: .
CDR3 DNA: TGCGCCAGCAGCCCAACCAGGGACGGGGGGGCCTACAATGAGCAGTTCTTC
CDR3 protein: CASSPTRDGGAYNEQFF

J gene: TRBJ2-7
D gene: TRBD2
V gene: TRBV7-9
clone size: .
CDR3 DNA: TGTGCCAGCAGCTTAGGGAGCGGGGGCACAACCTACGAGCAGTACTTC
CDR3 protein: CASSLGSGGTTYEQYF